This T cell receptor beta chain was captured by sequencing in a study of blood T cell repertoires in COVID-19. Study background: Sites across the United States, Italy and Spain contributed samples from acute and convalescent COVID-19. PBMCs, B-cell-depleted T cells, or T cells were the source of the cDNA or gDNA that made up the material.

Participants spanned ages roughly 18 to 95 years and resided in roughly 22 US areas. For recovered donors of Cohort 3, there were two negative PCRs, clearance, or symptom resolution. Assay: immunoSEQ multiplex PCR; the TCRdb copy retains only in-frame clones and omits some. The sample holds 280,000 or so clones, 70% to 90% seen once. This clone was seen more than once but under ten times. The origin of this receptor is a man aged 30 to 45 who had recovered from COVID-19. The sequencing sample was made of PBMCs or T cells enriched from blood (not recorded which).

In nucleotides, the CDR3 is TGTGCCAGCAGTCGCGGGGGGAGCTCCTACAATGAGCAGTTCTTC. Translated: CASSRGGSSYNEQFF. The chain couples TRBV3-1 (or the pseudogene TRBV3-2) to TRBJ2-1, with 8 bases matching TRBD2. V was clipped by 6 bases and J by 0 bases; unmatched bases: 4. The CDR3 has 15 amino acids. Germline CDR1 LGHDT, CDR2 YNNKEL (reference sequence).